Following are 5 T cell receptor beta chains from one sample sequenced in a study of blood T cells in healthy people across ages. Then a second PCR, running roughly 7 to 11 cycles, was carried out with a sample-barcoded 5' primer and a J-beta primer mix. TCRdb passed the 5' RACE reads through MiXCR, listing each CDR3 protein once. The sample yields 800,000 or so distinct CDR3 sequences, 25% seen once. This same sample was also part of a study on T cells of mothers and their children.

Sequencing input: blood. Receptors were obtained from a boy between 10 and 17 years old in good health.

This clonotype has at least ten counts. At one boundary the junction diverges from the germline segment, which might be a read error. The chain carries TRBV6-1 and TRBJ1-2, with TRBD1 matching 9 bases. The germline CDR1 and CDR2 sequences are MNHNS and SASEGT. This CDR3 comprises 16 residues. CDR3 DNA: TGTGCCAGCAGCGAAGCCGGGACAGGGAGGACTTATGGCTACACCTTC. As protein: CASSEAGTGRTYGYTF.

The rearrangement links TRBV7-9 to TRBJ2-7; perhaps TRBD1 as D (5 bases). V was cut by 1 base and J by 2 bases, with 12 bases left in between. This CDR3 region has 15 residues. Germline lookup yields CDR1 SEHNR and CDR2 FQNEAQ (reference sequence). The DNA for the CDR3 is TGTGCCAGCAGCTTAGGGGGCTATGAACCCTACGAGCAGTACTTC. Its protein product is CASSLGGYEPYEQYF. Complete variable domain (other parts from reference TRBV7-9 and TRBJ2-7): DTGVSQNPRHKITKRGQNVTFRCDPISEHNRLYWYRQTLGQGPEFLTYFQNEAQLEKSRLLSDRFSAERPKGSFSTLEIQRTEQGDSAMYLCASSLGGYEPYEQYFGPGTRLTVT.

The genes are TRBV4-1 and TRBJ2-5; 9 nucleotides agree with TRBD1. The J call may be in error: the DNA end matches TRBJ2-1 better. The CDR3 is 15 residues long. The germline V gene has CDR1 MGHRA and CDR2 YSYEKL. CDR3 loop: CASSRWDRVKETQFF. CDR3 DNA sequence: TGCGCCAGCAGTCGGTGGGACAGGGTAAAAGAGACCCAGTTCTTC.

In this sample, this clonotype turned up a few times. V gene TRBV24-1 combines with J gene TRBJ2-2; perhaps D is TRBD1 or TRBD2 (5 bases each). V lost 6 bases to trimming and J lost 6 bases, with 10 bases between them. The germline gives CDR1 KGHDR, CDR2 SFDVKD. CDR3 size: 13 residues. This chain's CDR3 is CATSSQGAGELFF. CDR3 DNA: TGTGCCACCAGTAGCCAGGGAGCCGGGGAGCTGTTTTTT.

V gene TRBV7-9 combines with J gene TRBJ1-6; D gene unclear. This CDR3 has 15 amino acids. Germline CDR1 SEHNR, CDR2 FQNEAQ (reference sequence). V was trimmed by 2 bases and J by 6 bases, leaving 11 bases between them. In DNA form, the CDR3 reads TGTGCCAGCAGCTTAAACGGGCAGAGTAATTCACCCCTCCACTTT. Residues: CASSLNGQSNSPLHF.